This T cell receptor (beta chain) comes out of a study of regulatory T cells in long-lasting Graves disease. This clonotype was seen a single time. The antigen is undetermined. General study findings and limits: Persistent disease exhibited a predilection for TRBV28, TRBJ1-2 and TRBJ2-5.

Regarding time point: newly diagnosed GD, antithyroid drugs for less than 3 months. RNA from PBMCs was the source of the TCR library. Losses at the gene ends were 6 bases for V and 3 bases for J; bases not matched to a gene: 4. Germline V gene data show CDR1 as MNHNS and CDR2 as SASEGT. This CDR3 is built from 14 residues. iRepertoire HTBI primers and Arm-PCR of CDR3 regions built TCR beta libraries. TCRdb passed the multiplex PCR reads through MiXCR, listing each CDR3 protein once. The data contain roughly 560,000 distinct CDR3 sequences, around 11% of them seen just once; the ten biggest clones take up about 8.9%. In addition, the sample was reused for a study of T cells in Graves' hyperthyroidism and ophthalmopathy.

The sample was peripheral blood mononuclear cells (PBMCs), taken at new diagnosis, from a patient treated with antithyroid drugs. The chain employs TRBV6-1 and TRBJ2-3; 9 nucleotides align to TRBD1. The source is a woman aged 25 to 39 with Graves disease. The CDR3 loop is CASRKQGATDTQYF. Here the CDR3 DNA reads TGTGCCAGCAGAAAACAGGGGGCGACAGATACGCAGTATTTT.